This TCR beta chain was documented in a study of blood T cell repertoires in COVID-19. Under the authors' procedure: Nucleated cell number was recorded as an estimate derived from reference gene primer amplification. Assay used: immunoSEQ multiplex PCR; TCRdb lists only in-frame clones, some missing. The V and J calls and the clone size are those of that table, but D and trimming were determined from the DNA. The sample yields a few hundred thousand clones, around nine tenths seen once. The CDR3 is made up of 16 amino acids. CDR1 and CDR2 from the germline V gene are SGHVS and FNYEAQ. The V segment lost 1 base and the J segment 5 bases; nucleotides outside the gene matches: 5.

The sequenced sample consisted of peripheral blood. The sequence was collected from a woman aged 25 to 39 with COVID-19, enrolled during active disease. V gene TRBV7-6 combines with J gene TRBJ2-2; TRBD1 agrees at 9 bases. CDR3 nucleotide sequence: TGTGCCAGCAGCTTAGGGACAGGGGTATTAACCGGGGAGCTGTTTTTT. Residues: CASSLGTGVLTGELFF. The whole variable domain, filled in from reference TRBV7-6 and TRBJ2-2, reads GAGVSQSPRYKVTKRGQDVALRCDPISGHVSLYWYRQALGQGPEFLTYFNYEAQQDKSGLPNDRFSAERPEGSISTLTIQRTEQRDSAMYRCASSLGTGVLTGELFFGEGSRLTVL.